This T cell receptor beta chain originates from a study of OX40 agonist ivuxolimab in advanced cancers. Study-level information: Patients with prior anti-PD-1, anti-PD-L1 or anti-CTLA-4 therapy were eligible; approximately 40% had some.

There are a few counts of this clone. Germline V gives CDR1 MNHNS, CDR2 SASEGT. V lost 2 bases and J lost 9, with 8 bases in between. The CDR3 is 13 amino acids. Measured with immunoSEQ multiplex PCR; TCRdb has only the in-frame clones, and not every one. The table lists about 76,000 clones, around 86% of them singletons. V and J are TRBV6-1 and TRBJ1-6; no reliable D call. The input for sequencing was CD4+ or CD8+ T cells sorted from blood, taken in a trial of the OX40 agonist ivuxolimab. The TCR sequence derives from an adult with an advanced solid tumor such as melanoma, head and neck, liver or kidney cancer. Written as DNA, the CDR3 is TGTGCCAGCAGTGAACTTTCGAGTTCACCCCTCCACTTT. It codes for CASSELSSSPLHF.